The rows below give T cell receptor beta chains drawn from one sample of a study of CD8 T cell repertoires and HIV-1 epitope variants. Measured with immunoSEQ multiplex PCR; TCRdb has only the in-frame clones, and not every one. The sample lists roughly 1,800 clones; more than 65% were seen once. For these receptors, no antigen is known. The sequencing sample was made of cultured CD8+ T cells derived from PBMCs. Source of these receptors: a male donor with HIV. Both conserved end residues are part of each CDR3.

V: TRBV2
length: 13
J: TRBJ2-7
CDR3: CASSEDSTYEQYF

V: TRBV11-2
length: 12
J: TRBJ1-2
CDR3: CASSLGNYGYTF

V: TRBV2
length: 13
J: TRBJ1-2
CDR3: CASSSGTGEGYTF

V: TRBV6-4
length: 18
J: TRBJ2-7
CDR3: CASSDPCPRGRITYEQYF

V: TRBV6-1
length: 13
J: TRBJ1-6
CDR3: CASSESGWEPLHF

V: TRBV5-1
length: 13
J: TRBJ2-7
CDR3: CASSLQGVDEQYF

V: TRBV11-2
length: 15
J: TRBJ2-3
CDR3: CASSVERGGTDTQYF

V: TRBV27
length: 14
J: TRBJ2-1
CDR3: CASSLGDSYNEQFF

V: TRBV7-2
length: 15
J: TRBJ1-5
CDR3: CASSLNLGGDQPQHF

V: TRBV7-9
length: 13
J: TRBJ2-1
CDR3: CASSPGSADEQFF

V: TRBV28
length: 16
J: TRBJ2-7
CDR3: CASSPTLRQVSYEQYF

V: TRBV7-9
length: 16
J: TRBJ2-5
CDR3: CASSHPTASSQETQYF

V: TRBV10-3
length: 16
J: TRBJ1-1
CDR3: CAISAGDAGTADEAFF

V: TRBV11-2
length: 13
J: TRBJ1-2
CDR3: CASSFLVIGGYTF

V: TRBV28
length: 16
J: TRBJ1-5
CDR3: CASSSAPGISNQPQHF

V: TRBV6-6
length: 16
J: TRBJ2-1
CDR3: CASSYSAGGPPNEQFF

V: TRBV6-5
length: 14
J: TRBJ2-5
CDR3: CASRGTGMQETQYF

V: TRBV9
length: 14
J: TRBJ2-5
CDR3: CASSVGAVLETQYF

V: TRBV29-1
length: 14
J: TRBJ1-1
CDR3: CSASLTDMNTEAFF

V: TRBV28
length: 14
J: TRBJ2-7
CDR3: CASSPEAGVSEQYF

V: TRBV6-1
length: 16
J: TRBJ1-2
CDR3: CASSELPQDLDYGYTF

V: TRBV23-1
length: 17
J: TRBJ1-4
CDR3: CASSQSRTDRANEKLFF

V: TRBV7-9
length: 15
J: TRBJ2-1
CDR3: CASSHGTGGPEEQFF

V: TRBV29-1
length: 18
J: TRBJ1-6
CDR3: CSVRTGCFSCSYNSPLHF

V: TRBV7-6
length: 13
J: TRBJ1-1
CDR3: CASSLGVDTEAFF

V: TRBV30
length: 17
J: TRBJ2-6
CDR3: CAWSTWRYTSRANVLTF

V: TRBV2
length: 15
J: TRBJ1-4
CDR3: CASRVEFVANEKLFF

V: TRBV28
length: 13
J: TRBJ2-7
CDR3: CASSRDRVNEQYF

V: TRBV7-7
length: 13
J: TRBJ2-3
CDR3: CASSLAGYAPQYF

V: TRBV2
length: 14
J: TRBJ2-3
CDR3: CASRDGIGTDTQYF

V: TRBV4-3
length: 16
J: TRBJ2-6
CDR3: CASSQDWQAGANVLTF

V: TRBV9
length: 15
J: TRBJ2-2
CDR3: CASSTWGAGTGELFF

V: TRBV2
length: 15
J: TRBJ2-5
CDR3: CASTPTGGVGETQYF

V: TRBV15
length: 15
J: TRBJ2-2
CDR3: CATSSNLGRTGELFF

V: TRBV28
length: 11
J: TRBJ2-7
CDR3: CASSFSYEQYF

V: TRBV10-3
length: 15
J: TRBJ2-3
CDR3: CAISEEGSPTDTQYF

V: TRBV7-2
length: 15
J: TRBJ2-2
CDR3: CASSPAGSNTGELFF

V: TRBV5-4
length: 14
J: TRBJ1-6
CDR3: CASSHREANSPLHF

V: TRBV6-5
length: 16
J: TRBJ2-7
CDR3: CASSYSGFSSSYEQYF

V: TRBV19
length: 18
J: TRBJ1-5
CDR3: CASSIDQRQGDSNQPQHF

V: TRBV19
length: 14
J: TRBJ2-7
CDR3: CASSISSGAYEQYF

V: TRBV5-6
length: 12
J: TRBJ1-1
CDR3: CASSWGNTEAFF

V: TRBV28
length: 15
J: TRBJ2-7
CDR3: CASNRVSGLAYEQYF

V: TRBV4-1
length: 17
J: TRBJ1-1
CDR3: CASSQGSFAPMNTEAFF

V: TRBV2
length: 15
J: TRBJ2-1
CDR3: CASSHSVSSYNEQFF

V: TRBV6-6
length: 16
J: TRBJ2-5
CDR3: CASSYLAGGDKRTQYF

V: TRBV7-2
length: 15
J: TRBJ2-3
CDR3: CASSPGQGNTDTQYF

V: TRBV6-4
length: 16
J: TRBJ2-3
CDR3: CASSDSTSGGADTQYF

V: TRBV27
length: 15
J: TRBJ1-3
CDR3: CASSSSRTSGNTIYF

V: TRBV27
length: 15
J: TRBJ2-2
CDR3: CARKLAGRNTGELFF

V: TRBV19
length: 13
J: TRBJ2-5
CDR3: CASSIVAWETQYF

V: TRBV9
length: 13
J: TRBJ1-2
CDR3: CASSPPPGVGYTF

V: TRBV9
length: 14
J: TRBJ2-1
CDR3: CASSVGQEFNEQFF

V: TRBV27
length: 15
J: TRBJ2-1
CDR3: CASTLLAGGPNEQFF

V: TRBV15
length: 14
J: TRBJ2-5
CDR3: CATRGTGLLETQYF

V: TRBV29-1
length: 15
J: TRBJ2-1
CDR3: CSVAAGELTYNEQFF

V: TRBV10-3
length: 16
J: TRBJ2-7
CDR3: CAISLVVGGGTYEQYF

V: TRBV7-9
length: 16
J: TRBJ2-5
CDR3: CASSRLEQGAQETQYF

V: TRBV4-2
length: 12
J: TRBJ2-7
CDR3: CASSQAGGEQYF